One and the same sample provided the 2 T cell receptor beta chains below, sequenced in a study of T cell repertoires in cytomegalovirus infection. TCRdb re-derived calls from the reads in MiXCR, one entry per CDR3 protein. The sample lists some 200,000 distinct CDR3 sequences; 15% to 20% were seen once. The sample was PBMCs. The receptors come from a human donor in good health (CMV status not recorded). Some clones in this sample may be carry-over from other donors' samples.

This clonotype was counted many times. This chain uses TRBV6-5 with TRBJ1-1; D remains ambiguous. V lost 2 bases to trimming and J lost 3 bases, with 13 bases between them. This CDR3 spans 15 amino acids. The germline V gene has CDR1 MNHEY and CDR2 SVGAGI. In DNA form, the CDR3 reads TGTGCCAGCAGTTACGTATGGCGGGGTGACACTGAAGCTTTCTTT. Translating it yields CASSYVWRGDTEAFF.

This clonotype was detected ten times or more. J is TRBJ1-2 and V is TRBV7-8, with D perhaps TRBD1 (5 bases). The CDR3 is made up of 18 amino acids. The V end was cut by 4 bases, the J end by 6 bases, with 27 bases between. Germline CDR1 is SGHVS and CDR2 is FQNEAQ. CDR3 nucleotides: TGTGCCAGCAGCTCTACCTCGACAGATGCACGGTCCTTGAATGGCTACACCTTC. Amino acids: CASSSTSTDARSLNGYTF.